The TCR beta chain described here comes from a study of beta chain features in type 1 diabetes. In its sample, this clone was seen a few times. Its specificity is not known. Study-wide findings and caveats: The study notes PCR might favor shorter templates equally in patients and controls. When VDJ junctions were examined, type 1 diabetes patients showed fewer insertions and more deletions.

The study reverse transcribed the entire isolated RNA, so it sequenced expressed TCRB transcripts. Naive, central memory and regulatory T cell samples came to a mean of around 3.3 million reads. The protocol was immunoSEQ multiplex PCR, while the TCRdb copy is restricted to in-frame clones and leaves out a portion. The repertoire has more than 300,000 clones, about 14% of them found once; the top ten carry about 0.018%. This sequence was found in a young woman in good health. Sequencing used naive CD4+ T cells from blood.

The CDR3: CASKTAGGAYNEQFF. In DNA form, the CDR3 reads TGTGCCAGCAAAACGGCAGGGGGCGCCTACAATGAGCAGTTCTTC. The chain uses TRBV25-1 and TRBJ2-1; TRBD1 matches 8 bases. The CDR3 is 15 residues long. The germline V gene encodes CDR1 MGHDK and CDR2 SYGVNS. J was trimmed by 2 bases and V by 7 bases; bases with no gene match: 7.